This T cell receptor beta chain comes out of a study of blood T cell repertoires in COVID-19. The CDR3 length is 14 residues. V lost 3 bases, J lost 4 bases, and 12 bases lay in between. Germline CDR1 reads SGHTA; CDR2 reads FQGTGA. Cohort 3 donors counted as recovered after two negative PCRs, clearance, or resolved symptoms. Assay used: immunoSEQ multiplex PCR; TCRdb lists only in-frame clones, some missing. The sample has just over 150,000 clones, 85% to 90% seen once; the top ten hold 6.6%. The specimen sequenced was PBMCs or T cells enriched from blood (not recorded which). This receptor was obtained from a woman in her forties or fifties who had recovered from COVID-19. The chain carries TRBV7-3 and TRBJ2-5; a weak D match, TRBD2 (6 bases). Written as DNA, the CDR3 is TGTGCCAGCAGCTTCGGAGGGGTGGGAGAGACCCAGTACTTC. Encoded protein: CASSFGGVGETQYF.